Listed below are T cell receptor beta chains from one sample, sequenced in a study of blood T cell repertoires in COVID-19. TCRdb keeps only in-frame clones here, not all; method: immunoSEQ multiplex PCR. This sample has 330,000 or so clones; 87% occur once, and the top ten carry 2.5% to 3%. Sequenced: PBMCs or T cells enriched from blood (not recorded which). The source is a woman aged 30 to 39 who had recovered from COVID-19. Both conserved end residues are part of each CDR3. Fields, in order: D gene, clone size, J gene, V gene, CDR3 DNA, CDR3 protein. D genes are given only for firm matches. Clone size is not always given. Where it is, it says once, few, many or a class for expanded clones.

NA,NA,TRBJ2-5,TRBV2,TGTGCCAGCAGCGCATTTCCTAGGGAGACCCAGTACTTC,CASSAFPRETQYF
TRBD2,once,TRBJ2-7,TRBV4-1,TGCGCCAGCAGCCCCCAGCGGGAGGGTTACGAGCAGTACTTC,CASSPQREGYEQYF
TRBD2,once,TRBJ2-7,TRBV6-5,TGTGCCAGCTTCAGCGGGAACTACGAGCAGTACTTC,CASFSGNYEQYF
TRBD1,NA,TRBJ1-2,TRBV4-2,TGTGCCAGCAGCCCATCGGACAGGGAGAACTATGGCTACACCTTC,CASSPSDRENYGYTF
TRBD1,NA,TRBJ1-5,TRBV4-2,TGTGCCAGCAGCCAAGCCGAGGGGGCGCCCGGCAATCAGCCCCAGCATTTT,CASSQAEGAPGNQPQHF
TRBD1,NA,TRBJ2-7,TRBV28,TGTGCCAGCAGCACTGGACAGGGGACGTACTACGAGCAGTACTTC,CASSTGQGTYYEQYF
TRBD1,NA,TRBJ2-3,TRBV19,TGTGCCAGTACCCCGGGCAGGGGGAACACAGATACGCAGTATTTT,CASTPGRGNTDTQYF
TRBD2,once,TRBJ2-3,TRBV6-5,TGTGCCAGCAGTTACTCGAGGGGACTAGCTCCGGTTTTT,CASSYSRGLAPVF
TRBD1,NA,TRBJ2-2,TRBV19,TGTGCCAGTAGTCCGGACAGGGCCAACACCGGGGAGCTGTTTTTT,CASSPDRANTGELFF
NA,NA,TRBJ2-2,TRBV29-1,TGCAGCGTTGTGCGTAACACCGGGGAGCTGTTTTTT,CSVVRNTGELFF
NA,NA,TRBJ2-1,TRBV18,TGTGCCAGCTCACCATGGACACTTTACAATGAGCAGTTCTTC,CASSPWTLYNEQFF
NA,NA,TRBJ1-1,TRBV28,TGTGCCAGTCGGGGGGGGGCTGGAAACACTGAAGCTTTCTTT,CASRGGAGNTEAFF
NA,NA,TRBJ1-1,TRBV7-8,TGTGCCAGCAGCTCCCTTAGGAGAACTGAAGCTTTCTTT,CASSSLRRTEAFF
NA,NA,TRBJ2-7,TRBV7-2,TGTGCCAGCAGCTTGGGAGGGGGACCAGCGGGACTATACGAGCAGTACTTC,CASSLGGGPAGLYEQYF
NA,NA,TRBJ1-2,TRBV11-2,TGTGCCAGCAGCCCCGGTTTTTCTAATTATGGCTACACCTTC,CASSPGFSNYGYTF
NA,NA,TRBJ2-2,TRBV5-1,TGCGCCAGCAGCTTGGCCCAGAACACCGGGGAGCTGTTTTTT,CASSLAQNTGELFF
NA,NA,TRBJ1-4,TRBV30,TGTGCCTGGCAGGGCTTTTTAATCAATGAAAAACTGTTTTTT,CAWQGFLINEKLFF
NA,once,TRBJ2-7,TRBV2,TGTGCCAGCAGGGGGTCACAGGGAGCCTACGAGCAGTACTTC,CASRGSQGAYEQYF
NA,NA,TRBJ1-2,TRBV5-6,TGTGCCAGCAGCTCGGACAGCTTCTATGGCTACACCTTC,CASSSDSFYGYTF
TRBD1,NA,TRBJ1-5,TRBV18,TGTGCCAGCTCAATACAACGTCCGGGACAGGGTAATCAGCCCCAGCATTTT,CASSIQRPGQGNQPQHF
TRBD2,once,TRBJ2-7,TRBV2,TGTGCCAGCAGTGACTCAAGCGGGAGCGCTACAAGCAACGAGCAGTACTTC,CASSDSSGSATSNEQYF
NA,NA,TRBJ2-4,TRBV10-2,TGCGCCAGCAGGGCCTTTCCCGAGGCGGGAAACATTCAGTACTTC,CASRAFPEAGNIQYF
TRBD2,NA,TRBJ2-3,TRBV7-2,TGTGCCACGACTAGCGGGAGGGCCGGCACAGATACGCAGTATTTT,CATTSGRAGTDTQYF
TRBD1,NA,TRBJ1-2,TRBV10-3,TGTGCCATCAGTGTCGGGACAGGGGTAAATGGCTACACCTTC,CAISVGTGVNGYTF
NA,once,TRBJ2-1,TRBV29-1,TGCAGCGTTGATCGGGTAAGCTCCTACAATGAGCAGTTCTTC,CSVDRVSSYNEQFF
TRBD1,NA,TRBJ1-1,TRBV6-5,TGTGCCAGCAGGACAGGGGGTGGCACTGAAGCTTTCTTT,CASRTGGGTEAFF
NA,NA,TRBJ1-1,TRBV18,TGTGCCAGCTCACCCCAGGGCCCGAACACTGAAGCTTTCTTT,CASSPQGPNTEAFF
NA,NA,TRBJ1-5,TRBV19,TGTGCCAGTGGGCTCTGGAATAGCAATCAGCCCCAGCATTTT,CASGLWNSNQPQHF
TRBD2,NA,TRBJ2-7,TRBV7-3,TGTGCCAGCAGCTTCGGAGCGGGGGCCAACTACGAGCAGTACTTC,CASSFGAGANYEQYF